Reported below is one T cell receptor (beta chain). The data originate from a study of blood T cell repertoires in COVID-19. Study-level background: From the United States, Italy and Spain came samples of acute and convalescent COVID-19. In each case, the material was cDNA or gDNA derived from T cells, B-cell-depleted T cells, or PBMCs.

Original data processing: Reference gene primer amplification yielded estimated nucleated cell counts. Measured with immunoSEQ multiplex PCR; TCRdb has only the in-frame clones, and not every one. Clone size and the V and J calls come from that table; the DNA yielded D and trimming. The table lists some 28,000 clones, around 91% of them singletons. The CDR3 is 13 amino acids. V gene TRBV12-1 combines with J gene TRBJ1-2; TRBD1, the table's D call, was not compared with the DNA. TRBV12-1 is marked as a pseudogene. Sequenced material: peripheral blood. The receptor was isolated from a man in his sixties with acute or convalescent COVID-19. CDR3 DNA: TGTGCCAGCAGCTTTAGACAGGGAAATGGCTACACCTTC. It codes for CASSFRQGNGYTF.